This TCR beta chain stems from a study of CD8+CD57+ T cells in acquired aplastic anemia. TCR beta VDJ and CDR3 profiles were obtained from a genomic DNA template. TCRdb reprocessed the reads with MiXCR, giving one entry per CDR3 protein. The sample has some 180,000 distinct CDR3 sequences; 40% to 50% are singletons. Germline V CDR1 and CDR2: LNHDA, SQIVND (reference sequence). The CDR3 is 13 amino acids. V lost 3 bases and J lost 8; bases outside the gene matches: 4. This chain joins TRBV19 and TRBJ1-2, with TRBD1 matching over 9 bases. Material: sorted CD4+, CD8+, or CD8+CD57+ T cells (not recorded which) from PBMCs. The origin of this receptor is a human donor in good health. The CDR3 sequence is CASSMGTGKGYTF. The CDR3 DNA reads as TGTGCCAGTAGTATGGGGACAGGGAAGGGCTACACCTTC.